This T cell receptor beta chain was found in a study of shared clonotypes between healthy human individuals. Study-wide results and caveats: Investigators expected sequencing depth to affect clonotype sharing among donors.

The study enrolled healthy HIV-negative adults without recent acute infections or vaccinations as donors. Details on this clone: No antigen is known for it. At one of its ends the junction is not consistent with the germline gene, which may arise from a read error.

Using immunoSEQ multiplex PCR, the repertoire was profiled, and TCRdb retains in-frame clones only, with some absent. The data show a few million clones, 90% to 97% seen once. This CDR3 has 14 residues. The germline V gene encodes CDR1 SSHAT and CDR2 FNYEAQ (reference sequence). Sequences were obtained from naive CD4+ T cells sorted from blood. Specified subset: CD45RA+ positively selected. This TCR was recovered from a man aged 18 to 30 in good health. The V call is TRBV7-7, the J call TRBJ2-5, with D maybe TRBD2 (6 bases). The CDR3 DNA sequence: TGTGCTAGCAGCCCAGGAGGGATGGGAGAGACCCAGTACTTC. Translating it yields CASSPGGMGETQYF. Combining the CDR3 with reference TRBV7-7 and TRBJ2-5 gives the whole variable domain GAGVSQSPRYKVTKRGQDVTLRCDPISSHATLYWYQQALGQGPEFLTYFNYEAQPDKSGLPSDRFSAERPEGSISTLTIQRTEQRDSAMYRCASSPGGMGETQYFGPGTRLLVL.